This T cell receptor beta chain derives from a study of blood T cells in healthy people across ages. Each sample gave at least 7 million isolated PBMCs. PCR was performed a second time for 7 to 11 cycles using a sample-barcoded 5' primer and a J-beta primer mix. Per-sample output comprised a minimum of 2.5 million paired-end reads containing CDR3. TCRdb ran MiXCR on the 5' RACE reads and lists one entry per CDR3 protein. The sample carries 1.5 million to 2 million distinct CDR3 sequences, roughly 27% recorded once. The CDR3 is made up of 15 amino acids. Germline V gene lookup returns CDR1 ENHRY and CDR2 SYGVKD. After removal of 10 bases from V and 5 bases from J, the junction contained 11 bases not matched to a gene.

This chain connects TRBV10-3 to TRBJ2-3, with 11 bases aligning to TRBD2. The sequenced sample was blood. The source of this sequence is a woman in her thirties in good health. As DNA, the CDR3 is TGTGCCACCCCTCTAGCGGGAGGTGGCGGAGATACGCAGTATTTT. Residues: CATPLAGGGGDTQYF.